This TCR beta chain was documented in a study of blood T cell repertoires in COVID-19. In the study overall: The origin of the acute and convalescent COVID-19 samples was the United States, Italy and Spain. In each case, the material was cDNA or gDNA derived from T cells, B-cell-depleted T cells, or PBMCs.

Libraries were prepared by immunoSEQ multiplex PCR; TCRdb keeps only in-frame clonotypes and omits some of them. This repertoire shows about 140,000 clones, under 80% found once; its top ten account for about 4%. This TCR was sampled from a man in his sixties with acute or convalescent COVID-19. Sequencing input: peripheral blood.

The CDR3 nucleotides are TGTGCCAGCAACCGACAGTCTGGCACAGATACGCAGTATTTT. Protein: CASNRQSGTDTQYF. The J gene is TRBJ2-3, the V gene TRBV9, with a tentative D call TRBD1 (5 bases). Trimming pared 6 bases from V and 1 base from J, leaving 12 bases between. Per germline, CDR1 SGDLS and CDR2 YYNGEE. The CDR3 spans 14 residues.